The T cell receptor beta chain described here comes from a study of a mutant IDH1 vaccine in newly diagnosed glioma. Study in general: Therapy received beforehand was radiotherapy, temozolomide, or both, with most patients given both.

Clones were sequenced by immunoSEQ multiplex PCR, and TCRdb holds only the in-frame ones, with some missing. This table holds some 87,000 clones, around 80% found once. Time point specified: baseline, week 1 (first vaccination visit). Treatment here: pre-vaccination baseline after standard-of-care therapy. The astrocytomas were IDH1-mutant, ATRX-negative, and WHO grade 3 or 4. This clone has a single count. Antigen: not known. The study, taken as a whole, reports: The study observed vaccine-induced immune responses in more than 80% of patients.

The CDR3 loop spans 15 amino acids. CDR1 SNHLY and CDR2 FYNNEI come from the germline V gene. The V gene lost 11 bases and the J gene lost 0 bases, with 17 bases spanning the gap. V and J are TRBV2 and TRBJ1-5; perhaps TRBD1 as D (5 bases). The sample in question was PBMCs, obtained from a glioma patient treated with radiotherapy, temozolomide or both. This clonotype originated in a man in his forties with glioma. CDR3 nucleotide sequence: TGTGCCTCCGCCGGGGGGAGTGGTAGCAATCAGCCCCAGCATTTT. Translation: CASAGGSGSNQPQHF.